One and the same sample provided the 17 T cell receptor beta chains below, sequenced in a study of blood T cell repertoires in COVID-19. The assay was immunoSEQ multiplex PCR, and TCRdb's table has in-frame clones only and misses some. The sample contains more than 65,000 clones, around four fifths of which appear only once. Sequenced input: peripheral blood. The receptors were gathered from a human donor in a cohort sampled during active COVID-19.

The V gene is TRBV5-1, the J gene TRBJ1-4, with TRBD1 identical over 10 bases. V was pared by 3 bases and J by 8 bases, with 7 bases of the junction left unmatched. This CDR3 contains 15 residues. CDR1 and CDR2 from the germline V gene are SGHRS and YFSETQ. The CDR3 reads CASSSPGQGGEKLFF. The DNA of the CDR3 is TGCGCCAGCAGCTCTCCTGGACAGGGGGGCGAAAAACTGTTTTTT.

V is TRBV4-1 and J is TRBJ2-2; 9 bases are a match to TRBD1. V shed 0 bases and J 6 bases; nucleotides not matched to a gene: 8. Germline V gene lookup returns CDR1 MGHRA and CDR2 YSYEKL. This CDR3 has 17 amino acids. CDR3 bases: TGCGCCAGCAGCCAAGATTCCAGATGGGACAGGGCCGGGGAGCTGTTTTTT. This codes for CASSQDSRWDRAGELFF.

The chain couples TRBV2 to TRBJ2-3; possibly TRBD1 for D (9 bases). This CDR3 is built from 14 residues. Per germline, CDR1 SNHLY and CDR2 FYNNEI. CDR3 bases: TGTGCAACGGGGGGGGACAGGGGCACAGATACGCAGTATTTT. Amino acid sequence: CATGGDRGTDTQYF.

Only one count was recorded for this clone. The chain recombines TRBV6-5 with TRBJ2-1; 13 bases fit TRBD2. CDR3 length: 15 residues. Germline CDR1 is MNHEY and CDR2 is SVGAGI. V lost 9 bases to trimming and J lost 7 bases; unmatched junction nucleotides: 9. The CDR3 protein is CASNYGTSGTNEQFF. CDR3 DNA: TGTGCCAGTAACTACGGGACTAGCGGGACTAATGAGCAGTTCTTC.

The chain uses TRBV15 and TRBJ2-7; perhaps TRBD1 as D (5 bases). Looked up from germline, CDR1 is LNHNV and CDR2 is YYDKDF (reference sequence). The CDR3 spans 15 residues. V was cut by 0 bases and J by 5 bases, with 14 bases left in between. Here the CDR3 reads CATSRDAAGLDEQYF. The CDR3 coding sequence is TGTGCCACCAGCAGAGATGCGGCAGGGTTGGACGAGCAGTACTTC.

Comments on this clone: The junction departs from the called germline gene at one end, perhaps through a read error. This rearrangement joins TRBV11-2 to TRBJ2-6; a possible D gene is TRBD1 (5 bases). Germline values: CDR1 SGHAT, CDR2 FQNNGV. This CDR3 region has 13 residues. CDR3 loop: CASTFEGDNVLTF. The CDR3 DNA reads TGTGCCAGCACTTTCGAAGGGGACAACGTCCTGACTTTC.

The V call is TRBV2, the J call TRBJ2-6; D is undetermined. CDR3 length equals 15 residues. Germline assignment: CDR1 SNHLY and CDR2 FYNNEI. The V gene lost 7 bases and the J gene lost 0 bases, with 10 bases spanning the gap. As DNA, the CDR3 is TGTGCCAGCATATATTACAGCTCTGGGGCCAACGTCCTGACTTTC. Translating it yields CASIYYSSGANVLTF.

The rearrangement links TRBV7-9 to TRBJ2-1, with D maybe TRBD1 (6 bases). CDR1 and CDR2 from the germline V gene are SEHNR and FQNEAQ (reference sequence). The CDR3 is 14 residues long. Trimming pared 3 bases from V and 9 bases from J, leaving 15 bases between. CDR3 loop: CASSLGQNGGEQFF. The CDR3 DNA reads as TGTGCCAGCAGCTTGGGACAAAACGGCGGTGAGCAGTTCTTC.

In its sample, this clone was seen once. This sequence joins TRBV5-1 and TRBJ1-2; possible D gene TRBD1, 5 bases. Germline V CDR1 and CDR2: SGHRS, YFSETQ. The V gene lost 3 bases and the J gene lost 11 bases, with 11 bases spanning the gap. CDR3 size: 11 residues. CDR3 amino acids: CASSWDFLYTF. The DNA for the CDR3 is TGCGCCAGCAGCTGGGACTTCCTTTACACCTTC.

The chain recombines TRBV7-2 with TRBJ2-1; a possible D gene is TRBD1 (5 bases). The germline V and J ends were trimmed by 5 bases and 4 bases, with 15 bases remaining between them. The CDR3 is made up of 15 amino acids. Germline CDR1 SGHTA, CDR2 FQGNSA. CDR3 amino acids: CASSQDWGYYNEQFF. The CDR3 bases are TGTGCCAGCAGCCAAGACTGGGGCTATTACAATGAGCAGTTCTTC.

The chain carries TRBV2 and TRBJ2-7, with TRBD2 matching 11 bases. The V gene's germline CDR1 is SNHLY and CDR2 FYNNEI. The CDR3 extends over 16 amino acids. Trimming at V came to 4 bases and at J to 5 bases, leaving 10 bases not matched to a gene. The CDR3, as DNA: TGTGCCAGCAGTGTTTCACTAGCGGGAGTGCTGAACGAGCAGTACTTC. Residues: CASSVSLAGVLNEQYF.

V is TRBV9 and J is TRBJ2-1, with 10 bases aligning to TRBD1. With V trimmed by 0 bases and J by 5 bases, 11 bases remained unmatched. The germline V gene encodes CDR1 SGDLS and CDR2 YYNGEE. The CDR3 has 18 residues. This chain's CDR3 is CASSVDFPGQGTHNEQFF. The CDR3 DNA sequence: TGTGCCAGCAGCGTAGATTTTCCGGGACAGGGGACCCACAATGAGCAGTTCTTC.

The gene calls are TRBV5-1 and TRBJ2-3, with D unresolved. V gave up 5 bases and J gave up 3 bases, with 19 bases separating them. This CDR3 is 16 amino acids long. CDR1 and CDR2 (germline): SGHRS, YFSETQ. CDR3: CASSSGPTPRTDTQYF. In nucleotides, the CDR3 is TGCGCCAGCAGTTCAGGTCCCACCCCCCGAACAGATACGCAGTATTTT.

Details on this clone: Other DNA sequences in this specimen translate into the identical CDR3. The gene calls are TRBV3-1 (or the pseudogene TRBV3-2) and TRBJ2-7; TRBD2 matches at 11 bases. With 1 base clipped from V and 2 bases from J, the junction kept 1 base outside the gene matches. The germline gives CDR1 LGHDT, CDR2 YNNKEL (reference sequence). This CDR3 is built from 15 residues. The CDR3 DNA reads TGTGCCAGCAGCCAAGGACTAGCGGGGCCCTACGAGCAGTACTTC. Translating gives CASSQGLAGPYEQYF.

The gene calls are TRBV6-6 and TRBJ2-7; TRBD2 agrees at 7 bases. Trimming removed 2 bases from V and 3 bases from J; junction bases left unmatched: 1. Germline V CDR1 and CDR2: MNHNY, SVGAGI (reference sequence). This CDR3 is 13 amino acids long. In DNA, the CDR3 is TGTGCCAGCAGTTACGGACTAGTCTACGAGCAGTACTTC. It encodes CASSYGLVYEQYF.

V usage is TRBV6-5 and J usage is TRBJ1-5, with D unresolved. V was clipped by 2 bases and J by 3 bases, with 5 bases between them. This CDR3 spans 13 amino acids. The V gene's germline CDR1 is MNHEY and CDR2 SVGAGI. CDR3 sequence reads: CASSYSDNQPQHF. In DNA form, the CDR3 reads TGTGCCAGCAGTTACAGCGACAATCAGCCCCAGCATTTT.

This clone was counted a single time. This rearrangement joins TRBV7-6 to TRBJ1-2; D possibly corresponds to TRBD1 (5 bases). CDR3 length: 13 amino acids. In germline, CDR1 is SGHVS, CDR2 FNYEAQ. V dropped 5 bases and J dropped 7 bases, with 14 bases sitting between them. The DNA of the CDR3 is TGTGCCAGCAGCACCGGGGGGTTGCGTGGCTACACCTTC. Translated, it gives CASSTGGLRGYTF.